This TCR beta chain was recovered during a study of blood T cell repertoires in COVID-19. Study at large: Italy, Spain and the United States were the sources of the convalescent and acute COVID-19 samples.

Only in-frame clones appear in the TCRdb table, and some are missing; sequencing was by immunoSEQ multiplex PCR. The sample yields over 250,000 clones, roughly 87% seen once. CDR1 is MGHRA, CDR2 YSYEKL, per germline. The CDR3 is made up of 18 amino acids. V shed 6 bases and J 7 bases; nucleotides not matched to a gene: 18. This TCR was recovered from a human donor in a cohort sampled during active COVID-19. The sample comprised peripheral blood. V and J are TRBV4-1 and TRBJ2-1; 10 nucleotides align to TRBD2. CDR3 sequence (DNA): TGCGCCAGCAGGACCCCGGGGGGATTAGCGGGAGGAGGAAATGAGCAGTTCTTC. Its protein product is CASRTPGGLAGGGNEQFF.